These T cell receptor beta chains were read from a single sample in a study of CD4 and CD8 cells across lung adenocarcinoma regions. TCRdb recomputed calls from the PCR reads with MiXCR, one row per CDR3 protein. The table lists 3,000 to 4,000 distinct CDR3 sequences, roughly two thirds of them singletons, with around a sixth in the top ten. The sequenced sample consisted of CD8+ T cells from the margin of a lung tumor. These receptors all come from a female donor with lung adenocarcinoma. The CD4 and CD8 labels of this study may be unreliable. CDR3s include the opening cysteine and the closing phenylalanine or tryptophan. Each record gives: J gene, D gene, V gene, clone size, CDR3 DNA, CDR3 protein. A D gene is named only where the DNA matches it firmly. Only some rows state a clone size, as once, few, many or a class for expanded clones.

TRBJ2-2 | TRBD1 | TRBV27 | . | TGTGCCAGCAGCCTACAGGGGATTTTGGCCGGGGAGCTGTTTTTT | CASSLQGILAGELFF
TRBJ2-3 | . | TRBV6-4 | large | TGTGCCAGCAGTGACGGCGGTAACACAGATACGCAGTATTTT | CASSDGGNTDTQYF
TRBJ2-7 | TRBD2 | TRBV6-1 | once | TGTGCCAGCATGCAGGCAGGACTAGCGGGTTCCTACGAGCAGTACTTC | CASMQAGLAGSYEQYF
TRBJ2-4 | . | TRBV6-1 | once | TGTGCCAGCAGCCTCGATGATCTCTCGGCCAAAAACATTCAGTACTTC | CASSLDDLSAKNIQYF
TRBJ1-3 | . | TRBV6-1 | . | TGTGCCAGCAGTGAACTACGTCGGGAAGACTCTGGAAACACCATATATTTT | CASSELRREDSGNTIYF
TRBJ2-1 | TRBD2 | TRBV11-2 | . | TGTGCCAGCCGCCGCGCCGGGAGGGGCTCCTACAATGAGCAGTTCTTC | CASRRAGRGSYNEQFF
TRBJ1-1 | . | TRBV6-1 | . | TGTGCCAGCAGACCCGACCGGTCCCGGGGGGACACTGAAGCTTTCTTT | CASRPDRSRGDTEAFF
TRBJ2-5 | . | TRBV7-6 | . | TGTGCCAGCAGCTTAGGGGGGTGGGGGGGCGGGGCCGGAGAGACGCAGTACTTC | CASSLGGWGGGAGETQYF
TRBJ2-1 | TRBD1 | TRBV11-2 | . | TGTGCCACAAGACAGGGGGGACTTAATGAGCAGTTCTTC | CATRQGGLNEQFF
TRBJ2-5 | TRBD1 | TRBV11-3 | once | TGTGCCAGCAGCCCCGGGACAGGGCAAGAGACCCAGTACTTC | CASSPGTGQETQYF
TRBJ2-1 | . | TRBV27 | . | TGTGCCAGCAGACAGGGCAGTGAGCAGTTCTTC | CASRQGSEQFF
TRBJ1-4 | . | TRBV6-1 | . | TGTGCCAGCAGTGAATTTGAAAAACTGTTTTTT | CASSEFEKLFF
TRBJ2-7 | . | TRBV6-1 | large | TGTGCCAGCAGTGAAGAGAGCGGACAGCCCTACGAGCAGTACTTC | CASSEESGQPYEQYF
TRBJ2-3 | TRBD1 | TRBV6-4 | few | TGTGCCAGCAGTGACCGACAGGGTGGTTCAGATACGCAGTATTTT | CASSDRQGGSDTQYF
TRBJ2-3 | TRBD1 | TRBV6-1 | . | TGTGCCACTAGGACAGGGGGCACAGATACGCAGTATTTT | CATRTGGTDTQYF
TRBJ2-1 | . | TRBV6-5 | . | TGTGCCAGCAGTTACAGGGCTAGCCTTCTGTATCAGAATGAGCAGTTCTTC | CASSYRASLLYQNEQFF
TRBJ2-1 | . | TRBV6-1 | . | TGTGCCAGCAGCTCGACTCCAGCGATTGAGCAGTTCTTC | CASSSTPAIEQFF
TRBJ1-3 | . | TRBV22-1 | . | TGTCCTGGGATCGGAAGAGCACACTTT | CPGIGRAHF
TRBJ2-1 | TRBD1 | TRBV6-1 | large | TGTGCCAGCAGCCCCCTCGACAGGGGCGAGCAGTTCTTC | CASSPLDRGEQFF
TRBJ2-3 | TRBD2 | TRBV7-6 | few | TGTGCCAGCAGCGGGACTAGCATGGTAGATACGCAGTATTTT | CASSGTSMVDTQYF
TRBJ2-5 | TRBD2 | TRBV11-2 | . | TGTGCCAGCAGCTTGGTCTCTAGCGGGTCTTTGGTAGAGACCCAGTACTTC | CASSLVSSGSLVETQYF
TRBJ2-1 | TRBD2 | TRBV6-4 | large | TGTGCCAGCAGCGAAACCGGGACTAGGCCGAATGAGCAGTTCTTC | CASSETGTRPNEQFF
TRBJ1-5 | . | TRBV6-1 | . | TGTGCCAGCAGTGGCCAGGGGTTTAGCAATCAGCCCCAGCATTTT | CASSGQGFSNQPQHF
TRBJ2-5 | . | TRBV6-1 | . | TGTGCCAGCAGCCCAAGGCAAGAGACCCAGTACTTC | CASSPRQETQYF
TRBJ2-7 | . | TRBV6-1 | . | TGTGCCAGCACTGGGGTCGGGTACGAGCAGTACTTC | CASTGVGYEQYF
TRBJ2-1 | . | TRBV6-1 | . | TGTGCCAGCAGAACGTCGGGGTTGTGGAATGAGCAGTTCTTC | CASRTSGLWNEQFF
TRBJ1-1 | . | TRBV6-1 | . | TGTGCCAGCAACAACCCGGGGGCTGGTGCTTTCTTT | CASNNPGAGAFF
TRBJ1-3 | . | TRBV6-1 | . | TGTGCCAGTGGGACACTTCGGCAGGGAAACACCATATATTTT | CASGTLRQGNTIYF
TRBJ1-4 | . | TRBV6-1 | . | TGTGCCAGCAGGAACGGGGACACTAATGAAAAACTGTTTTTT | CASRNGDTNEKLFF
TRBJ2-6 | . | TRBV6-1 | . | TGTGCCAGCAGTGAGCTCCCTTTTGGCGGGTCCGGGGCCAACGTCCTGAATTTC | CASSELPFGGSGANVLNF
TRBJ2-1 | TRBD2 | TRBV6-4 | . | TGTGCCAGCAGTGACGGCTCCCCGGGGGGCAATGAGCAGTTCTTC | CASSDGSPGGNEQFF
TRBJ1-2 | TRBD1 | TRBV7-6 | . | TGTGCCAGCAGCTTAACAGGGGACTATGGCTACACCTTC | CASSLTGDYGYTF
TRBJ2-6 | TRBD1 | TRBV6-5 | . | TGTGCCAGCAGTTCAAAAGGACAGGGGTTTCGGTCTGGGGCCAACGTCCTGACTTTC | CASSSKGQGFRSGANVLTF
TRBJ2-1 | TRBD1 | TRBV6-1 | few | TGTGCCAGCAAATGGGGACAGGGGGCGACTGAGCAGTTCTTC | CASKWGQGATEQFF
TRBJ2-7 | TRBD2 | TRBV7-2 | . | TGTGCCAGCAGCTTGTTAGCGGGGGGGCCGGGGGAGCAGTACTTC | CASSLLAGGPGEQYF
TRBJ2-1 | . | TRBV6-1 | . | TGTGCCAGCAGTGAACAGGGAAATGAGCAGTTCTTC | CASSEQGNEQFF
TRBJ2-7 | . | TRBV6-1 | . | TGTGCCAGCAGTGAGAATCCGTACGAGCAGTACTTC | CASSENPYEQYF
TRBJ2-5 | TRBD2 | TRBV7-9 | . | TGTGCCAGCAGCCCGACTAGCGGGAAAGAGACCCAGTACTTC | CASSPTSGKETQYF
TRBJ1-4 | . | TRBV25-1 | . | TGTGCCAGCAGGCCCTCACAGGCAGGCACTAATGAAAAACTGTTTTTT | CASRPSQAGTNEKLFF
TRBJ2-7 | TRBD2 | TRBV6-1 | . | TGTGCCAGCTTGGTACTAGCGGGGGAAAAAGCCTACGAGCAGTACTTC | CASLVLAGEKAYEQYF
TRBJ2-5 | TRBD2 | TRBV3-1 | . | TGTGCCAGCAGCCAGGGTCGGGAGGGGGGTGACACAGAGACCCAGTACTTC | CASSQGREGGDTETQYF
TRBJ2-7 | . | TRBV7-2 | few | TGTGCCAGCAGCCCCCCAGCAAACAGGGCGGGCTACGAGCAGTACTTC | CASSPPANRAGYEQYF
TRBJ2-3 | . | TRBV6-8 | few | TGTGCCAGCAGGGACCGAGACTTGGATACGCAGTATTTT | CASRDRDLDTQYF
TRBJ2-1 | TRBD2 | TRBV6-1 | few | TGTGCCAGTCGACTAGCGGGAGAGATTAACGATGAGCAGTTCTTC | CASRLAGEINDEQFF
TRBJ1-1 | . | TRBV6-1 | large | TGTGCCAGCAGTGAAATAGGGCAGGGGAACACTGAAGCTTTCTTT | CASSEIGQGNTEAFF
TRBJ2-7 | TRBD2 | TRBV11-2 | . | TGTGCCAGCAGCGTAAGCGGGACCCTTTCCTACGAGCAGTACTTC | CASSVSGTLSYEQYF
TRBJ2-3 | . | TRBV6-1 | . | TGTGCCAGCAGTGAAGGCCAGGAGGAAACAGATACGCAGTATTTT | CASSEGQEETDTQYF
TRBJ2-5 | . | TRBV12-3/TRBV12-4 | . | TGTGCCAGCAGCCCGGCGGCAGTTCAAGAGACCCAGTACTTC | CASSPAAVQETQYF